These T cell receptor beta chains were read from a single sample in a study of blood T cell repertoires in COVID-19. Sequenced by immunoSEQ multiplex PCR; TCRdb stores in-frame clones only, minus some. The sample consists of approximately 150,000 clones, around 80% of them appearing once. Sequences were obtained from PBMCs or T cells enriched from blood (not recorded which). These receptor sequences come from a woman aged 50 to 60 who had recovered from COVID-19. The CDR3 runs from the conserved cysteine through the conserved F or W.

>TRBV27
CASSSDRGHYGYTF
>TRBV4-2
CASGQTYGYTF
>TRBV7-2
CASSGQGFNQPQHF
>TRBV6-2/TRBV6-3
CASSHHRDRGPYSNQPQHF
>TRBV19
CASSIDSGSSYNEQFF
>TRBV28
CASSSGQRYGYTF
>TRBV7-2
CASSLGVPDTQYF
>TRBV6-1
CASSESGGPYQPQHF
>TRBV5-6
CASSFRVEAFF
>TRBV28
CASKAGTRNTEAFF
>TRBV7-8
CASSLGVTSGGAYNEQFF
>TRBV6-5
CASSYSRAGMADTQYF
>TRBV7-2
CASSTPEGLKTQYF
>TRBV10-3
CAISGQGGGYTF
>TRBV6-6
CATSTSGETDTQYF
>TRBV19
CASSWISGAGANVLTF
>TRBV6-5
CASSYIGNRGHYEQYF
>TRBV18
CASSPDSQGISGNTIYF
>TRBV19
CATSRDSSFVYGYTF
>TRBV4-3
CASSQAVATDTQYF
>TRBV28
CASSSPTRGNQPQHF
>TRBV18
CASSPEAHRANEKLFF
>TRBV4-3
CASSQARSGGLSEQYF
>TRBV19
CASRNMGLKLFF
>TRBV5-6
CASSLGSGSVNNEQFF
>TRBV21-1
CASSEQEIFGGKNYLTYEQYF
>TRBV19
CASSIGRISGNTIYF
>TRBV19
CASSPGTGSTGYTF
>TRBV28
CASSRRGSNQPQHF
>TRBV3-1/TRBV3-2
CASSLVQANTEAFF
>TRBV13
CASSRLGGRTEAFF
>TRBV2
CASSPGTGASHYPYEQYF
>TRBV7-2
CASSTLAGGSNTQYF
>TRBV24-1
CATSDFGGSDEQFF
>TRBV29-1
CSVGGQGASETQYF
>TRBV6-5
CASTTSSYNEQFF
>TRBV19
CATRKGWGVEAGELFF
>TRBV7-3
CASSLRTGELFF
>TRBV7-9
CASSYRDLGNTEAFF
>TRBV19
CASSPANSPGETQYF
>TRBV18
CASSSTEALIEKLFF
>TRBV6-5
CASSYSGGQAHSPLHF
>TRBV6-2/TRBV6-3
CASSYSVRLAGRQETQYF
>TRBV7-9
CASSSTDSRYSNQPQHF
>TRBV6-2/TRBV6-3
CASSYSRRLLDYGYTF
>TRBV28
CASSFGGAYTQYF